The rows below give T cell receptor beta chains drawn from one sample of a study of cytomegalovirus exposure and HLA in healthy donors. TCRdb's table, derived via immunoSEQ multiplex PCR, lists solely in-frame clones and lacks some. Of some 170,000 clones listed, about 9% are singletons. The specimen sequenced was PBMCs. The receptors were gathered from a woman aged 25-40 years in good health and CMV-seropositive. The CDR3 runs from the conserved cysteine through the conserved F or W. Fields, in order: J gene, clone size, D gene, V gene, CDR3 DNA, CDR3 protein. The D gene is left open where the match is weak. Clone size, where shown, is once, few, many, or a class for clones that have expanded.

j_call: TRBJ2-3
clone_size: few
d_call: TRBD2
v_call: TRBV2
cdr3_nt: TGTGCCAGCAGGGTAGGGACTAGCGGGCGGTTGGGAGGAGATACGCAGTATTTT
cdr3_aa: CASRVGTSGRLGGDTQYF

j_call: TRBJ1-1
clone_size: -
d_call: TRBD1
v_call: TRBV7-3
cdr3_nt: TGTGCCAGCAGCCGGGACAGCAACACTGAAGCTTTCTTT
cdr3_aa: CASSRDSNTEAFF

j_call: TRBJ2-5
clone_size: few
d_call: TRBD2
v_call: TRBV27
cdr3_nt: TGTGCCAGCAGTTCCCTAGCGGGAGGGCCAGCAGAGACCCAGTACTTC
cdr3_aa: CASSSLAGGPAETQYF

j_call: TRBJ2-7
clone_size: few
d_call: -
v_call: TRBV5-6
cdr3_nt: TGTGCCAGCAGCTCGAACCGGGTCTTTGCTTCCGAGCAGTACTTC
cdr3_aa: CASSSNRVFASEQYF

j_call: TRBJ1-2
clone_size: few
d_call: -
v_call: TRBV19
cdr3_nt: TGTGCCAGTAGTATAGGGGGCGTAAACTATGGCTACACCTTC
cdr3_aa: CASSIGGVNYGYTF

j_call: TRBJ2-7
clone_size: -
d_call: TRBD2
v_call: TRBV6-1
cdr3_nt: TGTGCCAGTCGGGAGGACTCCTACGAGCAGTACTTC
cdr3_aa: CASREDSYEQYF

j_call: TRBJ2-7
clone_size: few
d_call: TRBD2
v_call: TRBV10-1
cdr3_nt: TGCGCCAGCAGTGAACTAGCGGGAGGGCCAGAATACGAGCAGTACTTC
cdr3_aa: CASSELAGGPEYEQYF

j_call: TRBJ1-2
clone_size: few
d_call: TRBD1
v_call: TRBV11-2
cdr3_nt: TGTGCCAGCAGCTTAGAAGGGGGACAGGGAGGACCTGGCTACACCTTC
cdr3_aa: CASSLEGGQGGPGYTF

j_call: TRBJ1-1
clone_size: -
d_call: -
v_call: TRBV15
cdr3_nt: TGTGCCACCAGCAGAGAAAGCCTGAACACTGAAGCTTTCTTT
cdr3_aa: CATSRESLNTEAFF

j_call: TRBJ1-3
clone_size: -
d_call: -
v_call: TRBV7-3
cdr3_nt: TGTGCCAGCAGCTGGGGAGCTGGAAACACCATATATTTT
cdr3_aa: CASSWGAGNTIYF

j_call: TRBJ2-5
clone_size: few
d_call: TRBD2
v_call: TRBV2
cdr3_nt: TGTGCCAGCAGTGGGACTAGCGGGACTCAAGAGACCCAGTACTTC
cdr3_aa: CASSGTSGTQETQYF

j_call: TRBJ2-1
clone_size: few
d_call: TRBD2
v_call: TRBV18
cdr3_nt: TGTGCCAGCTCTCGTCTAGCGGGATCCGCCTACAATGAGCAGTTCTTC
cdr3_aa: CASSRLAGSAYNEQFF

j_call: TRBJ2-7
clone_size: few
d_call: TRBD1
v_call: TRBV28
cdr3_nt: TGTGCCAGCAGGGGGGCGACAGGGGCCGACGAGCAGTACTTC
cdr3_aa: CASRGATGADEQYF

j_call: TRBJ2-2
clone_size: few
d_call: -
v_call: TRBV14
cdr3_nt: TGTGCCAGCAGCCAAATTGGCCGGGAGACCGGGGAGCTGTTTTTT
cdr3_aa: CASSQIGRETGELFF

j_call: TRBJ2-1
clone_size: few
d_call: TRBD2
v_call: TRBV9
cdr3_nt: TGTGCCAGCAGTGCCTCTAGCGGGCGATTCAATGAGCAGTTCTTC
cdr3_aa: CASSASSGRFNEQFF

j_call: TRBJ2-7
clone_size: -
d_call: TRBD2
v_call: TRBV7-8
cdr3_nt: TGTGCCAGCAGCTTGGGACTAGCGGGAACCCACGAGCAGTACTTC
cdr3_aa: CASSLGLAGTHEQYF

j_call: TRBJ1-1
clone_size: -
d_call: TRBD1
v_call: TRBV30
cdr3_nt: TGTGCCTGGAGTGTTGGACAGGGCAACACTGAAGCTTTCTTT
cdr3_aa: CAWSVGQGNTEAFF

j_call: TRBJ2-3
clone_size: -
d_call: TRBD2
v_call: TRBV5-5
cdr3_nt: TGTGCCAGCAGCTTGGGACTAGCGGGAGGTGCGGATACGCAGTATTTT
cdr3_aa: CASSLGLAGGADTQYF

j_call: TRBJ1-4
clone_size: few
d_call: -
v_call: TRBV5-1
cdr3_nt: TGCGCCAGCAGTTTTACAGGGCGCGCCGAGGGTGGGGAAAAACTGTTTTTT
cdr3_aa: CASSFTGRAEGGEKLFF

j_call: TRBJ1-1
clone_size: few
d_call: -
v_call: TRBV5-1
cdr3_nt: TGCGCCAGCAGCTCCGAACATGTGAACACTGAAGCTTTCTTT
cdr3_aa: CASSSEHVNTEAFF

j_call: TRBJ2-1
clone_size: -
d_call: TRBD1
v_call: TRBV12-5
cdr3_nt: TGTGCTAGTGGTTTGGGACGGGACAGAGTATACAATGAGCAGTTCTTC
cdr3_aa: CASGLGRDRVYNEQFF

j_call: TRBJ2-7
clone_size: -
d_call: -
v_call: TRBV9
cdr3_nt: TGTACTACAACGAGCGGAGGGCTCTCTTCGCCACCGCGATACGAGCAGTACTTC
cdr3_aa: CTTTSGGLSSPPRYEQYF

j_call: TRBJ2-7
clone_size: -
d_call: TRBD1
v_call: TRBV30
cdr3_nt: TGTGCCTGCCTTGGACAGGGAATCTACGAGCAGTACTTC
cdr3_aa: CACLGQGIYEQYF

j_call: TRBJ1-2
clone_size: -
d_call: TRBD1
v_call: TRBV27
cdr3_nt: TGTGCCAGCAGTCCACAGGGGGCGGACTATGGCTACACCTTC
cdr3_aa: CASSPQGADYGYTF

j_call: TRBJ2-6
clone_size: -
d_call: TRBD1
v_call: TRBV7-2
cdr3_nt: TGTGCCAGCAGCCTGCGGACAGGGGGTGGTGGGGCCAACGTCCTGACTTTC
cdr3_aa: CASSLRTGGGGANVLTF

j_call: TRBJ2-4
clone_size: -
d_call: -
v_call: TRBV5-8
cdr3_nt: TGTGCCAGCAGCTTGGGTACTGTAGCCAAAAACATTCAGTACTTC
cdr3_aa: CASSLGTVAKNIQYF

j_call: TRBJ2-3
clone_size: -
d_call: -
v_call: TRBV27
cdr3_nt: TGTGCCAGCAGTACCCGGGACTCCCCCTCGCCAGATACGCAGTATTTT
cdr3_aa: CASSTRDSPSPDTQYF

j_call: TRBJ2-1
clone_size: few
d_call: TRBD2
v_call: TRBV30
cdr3_nt: TGTGCCTGGAGCGATGGGGGGGATGAGCAGTTCTTC
cdr3_aa: CAWSDGGDEQFF

j_call: TRBJ2-1
clone_size: few
d_call: TRBD2
v_call: TRBV29-1
cdr3_nt: TGCAGCGTTGAGCGCGGGACTAGTGGAGGGAATGAGCAGTTCTTC
cdr3_aa: CSVERGTSGGNEQFF

j_call: TRBJ2-5
clone_size: -
d_call: -
v_call: TRBV5-1
cdr3_nt: TGCGCCAGCTCTAAACCAGGGGAGGAGACCCAGTACTTC
cdr3_aa: CASSKPGEETQYF

j_call: TRBJ1-5
clone_size: -
d_call: -
v_call: TRBV18
cdr3_nt: TGTGCCAGCTCCCCCAATCGACCGCACAGTAGCAATCAGCCCCAGCATTTT
cdr3_aa: CASSPNRPHSSNQPQHF

j_call: TRBJ1-1
clone_size: few
d_call: -
v_call: TRBV18
cdr3_nt: TGTGCCAGCTCACCACAGGGGATGAACACTGAAGCTTTCTTT
cdr3_aa: CASSPQGMNTEAFF

j_call: TRBJ2-7
clone_size: few
d_call: TRBD2
v_call: TRBV29-1
cdr3_nt: TGCAGCGTTGAGCCCCGGGAGGGCCTCGAGCAGTACTTC
cdr3_aa: CSVEPREGLEQYF

j_call: TRBJ2-3
clone_size: few
d_call: TRBD1
v_call: TRBV7-9
cdr3_nt: TGTGCCAGCAGCCCAAGGGACAGGGGGCTGGTAGATACGCAGTATTTT
cdr3_aa: CASSPRDRGLVDTQYF

j_call: TRBJ2-7
clone_size: -
d_call: TRBD2
v_call: TRBV19
cdr3_nt: TGTGCCAGTAGTCTTGAGGGAGGGAATACCTACGAGCAGTACTTC
cdr3_aa: CASSLEGGNTYEQYF

j_call: TRBJ2-4
clone_size: few
d_call: TRBD2
v_call: TRBV18
cdr3_nt: TGTGCCAGCTCACCGACCGGGGATAGCGGGATCCAGTACTTC
cdr3_aa: CASSPTGDSGIQYF

j_call: TRBJ1-5
clone_size: -
d_call: TRBD1
v_call: TRBV30
cdr3_nt: TGTGCCTGGAGTGCCCAGGGGGATCAGCCCCAGCATTTT
cdr3_aa: CAWSAQGDQPQHF

j_call: TRBJ1-5
clone_size: -
d_call: -
v_call: TRBV7-8
cdr3_nt: TGTGCCAGCAGCTTAGAGGGCCTAGGGGTCCACGGGGGCCAGCATTTT
cdr3_aa: CASSLEGLGVHGGQHF

j_call: TRBJ2-1
clone_size: few
d_call: -
v_call: TRBV19
cdr3_nt: TGTGCCAGTACCGACCCCGGATGGCGGGAGCAGTTCTTC
cdr3_aa: CASTDPGWREQFF

j_call: TRBJ1-6
clone_size: few
d_call: TRBD1
v_call: TRBV5-4
cdr3_nt: TGTGCCAGCAGGATGACAGGGCCTAATTCACCCCTCCACTTT
cdr3_aa: CASRMTGPNSPLHF

j_call: TRBJ2-5
clone_size: -
d_call: TRBD1
v_call: TRBV13
cdr3_nt: TGTGCCAGCAGCAGCCGGACAGGGGAGACCCAGTACTTC
cdr3_aa: CASSSRTGETQYF

j_call: TRBJ1-1
clone_size: few
d_call: -
v_call: TRBV21-1
cdr3_nt: TGTGCCAGCAGCAAAGTAGTAGACACTGAAGCTTTCTTT
cdr3_aa: CASSKVVDTEAFF

j_call: TRBJ2-5
clone_size: few
d_call: TRBD1
v_call: TRBV15
cdr3_nt: TGTGCCACCAGCCTTATCGACAGGGTTGAGACCCAGTACTTC
cdr3_aa: CATSLIDRVETQYF

j_call: TRBJ2-2
clone_size: -
d_call: TRBD2
v_call: TRBV7-3
cdr3_nt: TGTGCCAGCAGCTTAAGGGGGGATCTAGCGGGAGTTGTGAACACCGGGGAGCTGTTTTTT
cdr3_aa: CASSLRGDLAGVVNTGELFF

j_call: TRBJ2-7
clone_size: few
d_call: TRBD1
v_call: TRBV15
cdr3_nt: TGTGCCACCAGCAGACCACAACAGGGGGGCCACGAGCAGTACTTC
cdr3_aa: CATSRPQQGGHEQYF

j_call: TRBJ2-3
clone_size: few
d_call: -
v_call: TRBV11-2
cdr3_nt: TGTGCCAGCAGGTGGTGGGGAGGAAGCACAGATACGCAGTATTTT
cdr3_aa: CASRWWGGSTDTQYF

j_call: TRBJ2-1
clone_size: -
d_call: -
v_call: TRBV5-1
cdr3_nt: TGCGCCAGCAGCTTGGGTGTACAGTACGAACAGTTCTTC
cdr3_aa: CASSLGVQYEQFF

j_call: TRBJ2-1
clone_size: few
d_call: TRBD1
v_call: TRBV5-4
cdr3_nt: TGTGCCAGCAGTTCGACAGGGAATGAGCAGTTCTTC
cdr3_aa: CASSSTGNEQFF